The 28 T cell receptor beta chains below all came from one sample that was sequenced in a study of shared clonotypes between healthy human individuals (dated by TCRdb to 2019 to 2021). Library preparation was by the immunoSEQ multiplex PCR assay. Not all clones reach the TCRdb copy of this immuneACCESS table, which keeps in-frame sequences only. Checked studies attribute under half of the gap to unresolved V genes and leave the rest unexplained. The sample records around 700,000 clones, around 73% of which are singletons. The leading ten clones occupy around 1.8% of the sample. The sample taken for sequencing was memory CD4+ T cells sorted from blood. Sample cell subset or site, as interpreted from the label and publication: CD45RA-negative fraction. These receptors were taken from a woman aged 30 to 39 in good health.

This chain uses TRBV27 with TRBJ2-6; 10 nucleotides agree with TRBD2. CDR3 length equals 20 residues. Germline V gene lookup returns CDR1 MNHEY and CDR2 SMNVEV (reference sequence). V shed 5 bases and J 4 bases; nucleotides not matched to a gene: 17. In nucleotides, the CDR3 is TGTGCCAGCAGTCCTTTGGGTCATGAGCGGGAGGGCCCAGGGGCCAACGTCCTGACTTTC. It encodes CASSPLGHEREGPGANVLTF.

The chain is built from TRBV5-1 and TRBJ2-1, with TRBD2 matching over 9 bases. V lost 0 bases, J lost 9 bases, and 10 bases stayed unmatched. The germline V gene has CDR1 SGHRS and CDR2 YFSETQ. There are 16 residues in the CDR3. The CDR3 protein is CASSLGGGRAAGEQFF. The CDR3, as DNA: TGCGCCAGCAGCTTGGGAGGCGGGAGGGCCGCTGGTGAGCAGTTCTTC.

J is TRBJ2-1 and V is TRBV19; D may be TRBD2 (5 bases). The CDR3 spans 16 residues. The V gene lost 6 bases and the J gene lost 1 base, with 16 bases spanning the gap. The germline CDR1 and CDR2 sequences are LNHDA and SQIVND (reference sequence). The CDR3 protein is CASRSSSRSSYNEQFF. CDR3 nucleotide sequence: TGTGCCAGTAGATCTAGCAGCCGCTCTTCCTACAATGAGCAGTTCTTC.

This clone was seen only a few times. The CDR3 sequence: CAISGRGVGTGVNEQFF. The CDR3 DNA reads TGTGCCATCAGTGGCCGAGGGGTGGGGACAGGGGTCAATGAGCAGTTCTTC. The chain couples TRBV10-3 to TRBJ2-1; TRBD1 aligns across 10 bases. In germline, CDR1 is ENHRY, CDR2 SYGVKD. V shed 4 bases, J shed 6 bases, and the junction held 12 bases outside the gene matches. This CDR3 has 17 amino acids.

The V call is TRBV7-2, the J call TRBJ2-1; 7 bases map to TRBD2. CDR1 and CDR2 (germline): SGHTA, FQGNSA. The CDR3 is 14 residues long. V dropped 5 bases and J dropped 9; count of bases not matched to a gene: 10. In nucleotides, the CDR3 is TGTGCCAGCAGCCGGGGACTACCGGGGACTGAGCAGTTCTTC. This translates into CASSRGLPGTEQFF.

The V and J genes are TRBV6-7 and TRBJ1-1, with D possibly TRBD1 on 6 matching bases. TRBV6-7 is sorted into the ORF group, with uncertain function. Between the trimmed V and J ends, which lost 2 bases and 4 bases, there was a span of 20 bases. This CDR3 comprises 17 residues. The CDR3 here is CASSYPEGGGVSTEAFF. The DNA of the CDR3 is TGTGCCAGCAGTTACCCGGAAGGGGGTGGGGTTAGCACTGAAGCTTTCTTT.

This clone has only one observation. The gene calls are TRBV2 and TRBJ2-5, with D perhaps TRBD2 (6 bases). Germline V gives CDR1 SNHLY, CDR2 FYNNEI. The CDR3 consists of 13 residues. V was trimmed by 7 bases and J by 2 bases, leaving 11 bases between them. CDR3 nucleotide sequence: TGTGCCAGCACTGGCGGGACGCAAGAGACCCAGTACTTC. This codes for CASTGGTQETQYF.

The chain recombines TRBV5-8 with TRBJ2-7, with 10 bases lining up with TRBD1. CDR1 and CDR2 (germline): SGHTS, YDEGEE. The CDR3 runs to 18 residues. V dropped 5 bases and J dropped 4; count of bases not matched to a gene: 18. CDR3 bases: TGTGCCAGCAGTATGCTGGGACAGGGGATTCTCCAAATTTACGAGCAGTACTTC. Its translation is CASSMLGQGILQIYEQYF. The entire variable domain, with the rest obtained from reference TRBV5-8 and TRBJ2-7, is as follows: EAGVTQSPTHLIKTRGQQATLRCSPISGHTSVYWYQQALGLGLQFLLWYDEGEERNRGNFPPRFSGRQFPNYSSELNVNALELEDSALYLCASSMLGQGILQIYEQYFGPGTRLTVT.

The rearrangement joins TRBV7-8 to TRBJ1-2; 7 nucleotides align to TRBD1. The V segment lost 2 bases and the J segment 4 bases; nucleotides outside the gene matches: 4. Germline CDR1 and CDR2: SGHVS and FQNEAQ. The CDR3 length is 14 residues. The CDR3 nucleotides read TGTGCCAGCAGCTTAAGGGGGCGCAGCTATGGCTACACCTTC. Amino acid sequence: CASSLRGRSYGYTF.

This clone was recorded at least ten times. J is TRBJ1-1 and V is TRBV2, with 10 bases fitting TRBD1. J lost 6 bases, V lost 1 base, and 5 bases had no gene match. Germline V lookup: CDR1 SNHLY, CDR2 FYNNEI. CDR3 length: 15 residues. CDR3 coding DNA: TGTGCCAGCAGTGAAGGGGGACAGGGGATGGCTGAAGCTTTCTTT. As protein: CASSEGGQGMAEAFF.

The rearrangement uses TRBV4-1 and TRBJ2-1; D gene uncertain. Trimming took 1 base from V and 3 from J, leaving 16 bases between them. Germline-derived CDR1 and CDR2 are MGHRA and YSYEKL. CDR3 length: 17 residues. The CDR3 is CASSQGSGGRNYNEQFF. For the CDR3, the DNA is TGCGCCAGCAGCCAAGGCTCGGGCGGTCGAAACTACAATGAGCAGTTCTTC.

The chain joins TRBV6-1 to TRBJ1-2, with D perhaps TRBD1 (6 bases). The CDR3 runs 15 residues. Per the germline V gene, CDR1 is MNHNS and CDR2 is SASEGT. Trimming shortened V by 2 bases and J by 4 bases, and 14 bases separated the two germline ends. In nucleotides, the CDR3 is TGTGCCAGCAGTGAAACGACAGGCTTTCTCTATGGCTACACCTTC. Protein sequence: CASSETTGFLYGYTF.

V gene TRBV30 combines with J gene TRBJ1-1; 7 nucleotides align to TRBD1. The V gene's germline CDR1 is GTSNPN and CDR2 SVGIG (reference sequence). This CDR3 region has 17 residues. Unmatched junction bases numbered 18, after V lost 4 bases and J lost 4 bases. The CDR3 DNA follows: TGTGCCTGGAATCCCGACAGGGTATATGGTAAGGGCACTGAAGCTTTCTTT. Encoded protein: CAWNPDRVYGKGTEAFF.

V gene TRBV7-6 combines with J gene TRBJ2-1; D is unresolved. V was trimmed by 5 bases and J by 5 bases, leaving 10 bases between them. Germline CDR1 and CDR2: SGHVS and FNYEAQ. The CDR3 covers 13 residues. The CDR3 spells CASSPGPHNEQFF. The CDR3 DNA follows: TGTGCCAGCAGCCCGGGCCCCCACAATGAGCAGTTCTTC.

About this clone: This sample also contains other DNA sequences that code for the same CDR3. DNA for the CDR3: TGTGCCAGCAGGAGACAGGGGGCTTCCTACGAGCAGTACTTC. Translated: CASRRQGASYEQYF. This sequence joins TRBV28 and TRBJ2-7, with 10 bases aligning to TRBD1. Germline V gives CDR1 MDHEN, CDR2 SYDVKM. The ends lost 6 bases at V and 1 base at J; junction bases unmatched: 3. The CDR3 length is 14 residues. Full variable domain (rest looked up from reference TRBV28 and TRBJ2-7): DVKVTQSSRYLVKRTGEKVFLECVQDMDHENMFWYRQDPGLGLRLIYFSYDVKMKEKGDIPEGYSVSREKKERFSLILESASTNQTSMYLCASRRQGASYEQYFGPGTRLTVT.

The chain is built from TRBV21-1 and TRBJ2-4; TRBD1 is the table's D call, not checked against the DNA. TRBV21-1 is deemed a pseudogene. CDR3 length: 14 amino acids. This CDR3 is CASTQSLAKNIQYF. The CDR3 nucleotides are TGTGCCAGCACCCAGTCCTTAGCCAAAAACATTCAGTACTTC.

This chain uses TRBV28 with TRBJ1-2; TRBD1 might be the D (5 bases). The germline gives CDR1 MDHEN, CDR2 SYDVKM. V gave up 5 bases and J gave up 4 bases, with 17 bases separating them. The CDR3 is 15 residues long. The DNA of the CDR3 is TGTGCCAGCAGTCTCGCGGGGCCCGGAGGCTATGGCTACACCTTC. This translates into CASSLAGPGGYGYTF.

At least ten counts were recorded for this clone. The rearrangement uses TRBV30 and TRBJ2-7, with a tentative D call TRBD1 (6 bases). Germline CDR1 is GTSNPN and CDR2 is SVGIG (reference sequence). Between the trimmed V and J ends, which lost 3 bases and 6 bases, there was a span of 18 bases. The CDR3 sequence is 14 residues long. Here the CDR3 DNA reads TGTGCCTGGAGCCTAGGGGGACCCTCGGGCGAGCAGTACTTC. It encodes CAWSLGGPSGEQYF.

The chain employs TRBV6-5 and TRBJ1-2; D is ambiguous. Germline CDR1 MNHEY, CDR2 SVGAGI. Trimming stripped 5 bases from V and 0 bases from J, with 13 bases between. This CDR3 has 15 amino acids. The CDR3 nucleotides are TGTGCCAGCAGTGCTCAGCCGTCCGCTAACTATGGCTACACCTTC. This encodes CASSAQPSANYGYTF.

The sample holds one count of this clone. J is TRBJ2-7 and V is TRBV11-2; no firm D call. The CDR3 spans 16 residues. Trimming pared 4 bases from V and 0 bases from J, leaving 16 bases between. The germline CDR1 and CDR2 sequences are SGHAT and FQNNGV. Written as DNA, the CDR3 is TGTGCCAGCAGCTCACTCAGAAAGATGGACTCCTACGAGCAGTACTTC. It yields the protein CASSSLRKMDSYEQYF.

For the CDR3, the DNA is TGTGCCAGCAGGTGGAGCGGGAGTTCCAAAAACATTCAGTACTTC. Translated: CASRWSGSSKNIQYF. J is TRBJ2-4 and V is TRBV5-4; 8 bases line up with TRBD2. This CDR3 contains 15 residues. From germline, CDR1 is SGHNT and CDR2 YYREEE (reference sequence). With 5 bases clipped from V and 2 bases from J, the junction kept 6 bases outside the gene matches.

V usage is TRBV19 and J usage is TRBJ1-2, with unresolved D. The CDR3 spans 12 residues. Trimming took 5 bases from V and 5 from J, leaving 9 bases between them. The germline CDR1 and CDR2 sequences are LNHDA and SQIVND (reference sequence). CDR3 in amino acids: CASSEAYYGYTF. The CDR3 region has the DNA TGTGCCAGTAGTGAGGCTTATTATGGCTACACCTTC.

Turning to this clone: Different DNA sequences within this sample yield the same CDR3. The rearrangement joins TRBV18 to TRBJ1-1; D remains ambiguous. The CDR3 has 13 residues. V was clipped by 3 bases and J by 1 base, with 6 bases between them. The germline V gene encodes CDR1 KGHSH and CDR2 LQKENI. The CDR3 DNA reads as TGTGCCAGCTCACCGACTGCGAACACTGAAGCTTTCTTT. This translates into CASSPTANTEAFF. Complete variable domain (other parts from reference TRBV18 and TRBJ1-1): NAGVMQNPRHLVRRRGQEARLRCSPMKGHSHVYWYRQLPEEGLKFMVYLQKENIIDESGMPKERFSAEFPKEGPSILRIQQVVRGDSAAYFCASSPTANTEAFFGQGTRLTVV.

This clone occurred a few times. A far larger clone is just one base off, so this is likely a read error. Distinct nucleotide sequences in the sample also encode this CDR3. The rearrangement joins TRBV15 to TRBJ1-4; 9 bases fit TRBD1. Trimming took 3 bases from V and 5 from J; bases not matched to a gene: 1. CDR1 is LNHNV and CDR2 is YYDKDF in the germline V gene (reference sequence). The CDR3 sequence is 14 residues long. The CDR3 sequence is CATSRGQGNEKLFF. Here the CDR3 DNA reads TGTGCCACCAGCAGGGGACAGGGAAATGAAAAACTGTTTTTT.

The gene calls are TRBV7-3 and TRBJ2-5, with TRBD2 identical over 11 bases. Unmatched junction bases numbered 3, after V lost 1 base and J lost 2 bases. Per germline, CDR1 SGHTA and CDR2 FQGTGA. The CDR3 spans 16 residues. The CDR3 here is CASSLMGLAEQETQYF. The DNA for the CDR3 is TGTGCCAGCAGCTTAATGGGACTAGCGGAGCAAGAGACCCAGTACTTC.

This clone has a single count. The chain links TRBV28 to TRBJ2-2; 7 nucleotides line up with TRBD1. The V gene's germline CDR1 is MDHEN and CDR2 SYDVKM. There are 13 residues in the CDR3. V trimming: 6 bases; J trimming: 6 bases; junction bases outside the gene matches: 4. CDR3 sequence: CASRNTGAGELFF. The CDR3 DNA is TGTGCCAGCAGGAATACAGGGGCCGGGGAGCTGTTTTTT.

The rearrangement joins TRBV18 to TRBJ1-2, with a possible D match to TRBD1 (5 bases). The germline V gene has CDR1 KGHSH and CDR2 LQKENI. The CDR3 totals 14 residues. V shed 3 bases and J shed 4 bases, with 12 bases lying between them. CDR3 bases: TGTGCCAGCTCACCGGATCAGGGTGGCTATGGCTACACCTTC. This codes for CASSPDQGGYGYTF.

This clone was seen repeatedly, ten times or more. This rearrangement joins TRBV28 to TRBJ1-5; D is possibly TRBD1 (5 bases). V was trimmed by 6 bases and J by 2 bases, leaving 20 bases between them. This CDR3 has 17 residues. The germline V gene has CDR1 MDHEN and CDR2 SYDVKM. The CDR3 DNA sequence: TGTGCCAGCAGCTCATCCTTCCAGGGATTAGGCAATCAGCCCCAGCATTTT. Amino acids: CASSSSFQGLGNQPQHF.